Following are 12 T cell receptor beta chains from one sample sequenced in a study of response to subunit inactivated influenza vaccine. TCRdb used MiXCR to reprocess the RT-PCR reads, holding one entry per CDR3 protein. The sample includes more than 550,000 distinct CDR3 sequences, approximately 11% of them seen just once. These data were also filed under a second study, of T cells expressing NK-cell markers. From that study: With UMIs, 5'RACE template switching was used to make TCR beta cDNA.

The specimen comprised PBMCs from blood, sampled on the day of vaccination. These receptors were taken from a man aged 50 to 59 who received an inactivated influenza vaccine.

This clonotype came up many times. CDR3 residues: CASSLGPRGNEQFF. The CDR3 region has the DNA TGTGCCAGCAGCTTGGGGCCCCGTGGCAATGAGCAGTTCTTC. This chain uses TRBV7-6 with TRBJ2-1; D perhaps matches TRBD1 (5 bases). This CDR3 has 14 amino acids. Germline values: CDR1 SGHVS, CDR2 FNYEAQ. V dropped 3 bases and J dropped 6 bases, with 12 bases sitting between them.

This clonotype has only a few counts. V is TRBV28 and J is TRBJ2-4; D remains ambiguous. V was shortened by 1 base and J by 1 base, with 8 bases between the two germline ends. CDR3 length: 15 amino acids. Per the germline V gene, CDR1 is MDHEN and CDR2 is SYDVKM. CDR3 protein: CASSLSADAKNIQYF. In DNA form, the CDR3 reads TGTGCCAGCAGTTTATCAGCAGATGCCAAAAACATTCAGTACTTC.

The chain employs TRBV7-8 and TRBJ2-2, with a possible D match to TRBD1 (5 bases). CDR1 SGHVS and CDR2 FQNEAQ come from the germline V gene. This CDR3 spans 16 amino acids. Between the trimmed V and J ends, which lost 2 bases and 7 bases, there was a span of 17 bases. The CDR3 sequence: CASSLYDSPSVGELFF. The CDR3 DNA follows: TGTGCCAGCAGCTTATACGACAGTCCATCGGTCGGGGAGCTGTTTTTT.

The chain is built from TRBV5-1 and TRBJ2-7, with TRBD1 identical over 8 bases. V lost 4 bases and J lost 4; bases outside the gene matches: 10. Germline CDR1 is SGHRS and CDR2 is YFSETQ. The CDR3 consists of 15 residues. The CDR3 loop is CASSETGAAVYEQYF. The DNA for the CDR3 is TGCGCCAGCAGCGAGACAGGGGCTGCCGTTTACGAGCAGTACTTC.

This clonotype was recorded a few times. The chain carries TRBV25-1 and TRBJ1-3; D gene uncertain. CDR1 is MGHDK, CDR2 SYGVNS, per germline. The CDR3 has 12 amino acids. V shed 9 bases and J shed 4 bases, with 10 bases lying between them. CDR3 amino acids: CASGGLGNTIYF. The CDR3 DNA follows: TGTGCCAGTGGAGGGCTCGGAAACACCATATATTTT.

This clonotype turned up a few times. The chain carries TRBV19 and TRBJ2-7; D not resolved. Trimming left V 4 bases short and J 3 bases short, with 10 bases between. CDR1 and CDR2 (germline): LNHDA, SQIVND (reference sequence). The length of the CDR3 is 13 residues. CDR3 amino acids: CASSKTIRYEQYF. CDR3 sequence (DNA): TGTGCCAGTAGTAAGACGATTCGCTACGAGCAGTACTTC.

In its sample, this clonotype was seen a few times. Mismatch with germline at one junction end may stem from a read error. V and J are TRBV7-7 and TRBJ2-7; 10 positions agree with TRBD2. The CDR3 totals 14 residues. The germline gives CDR1 SSHAT, CDR2 FNYEAQ (reference sequence). CDR3 amino acids: CASSPGLAPYEQYF. CDR3 sequence (DNA): TGTGCTAGCAGTCCGGGACTAGCGCCCTACGAGCAGTACTTC.

For the CDR3, the DNA is TGTGCCAGTAGTTCCGATGGGAATGAGCAGTTCTTC. Translated, it gives CASSSDGNEQFF. The chain recombines TRBV19 with TRBJ2-1; unclear D gene. CDR1 is LNHDA and CDR2 is SQIVND in the germline V gene (reference sequence). This CDR3 is 12 amino acids long. Trimming shortened V by 5 bases and J by 7 bases, and 9 bases separated the two germline ends.

This clonotype was seen a handful of times. CDR3 nucleotide sequence: TGTGCCAGCAGGGAGGGTAGGGGACTAGTGAATGAGCAGTTCTTC. It translates to CASREGRGLVNEQFF. This rearrangement joins TRBV2 to TRBJ2-1, with 8 bases fitting TRBD2. Germline CDR1 reads SNHLY; CDR2 reads FYNNEI. V was pared by 6 bases and J by 7 bases, with 11 bases of the junction left unmatched. This CDR3 is 15 amino acids long.

This sequence joins TRBV14 and TRBJ2-1, with 7 positions matching TRBD1. From germline, CDR1 is SGHDN and CDR2 FVKESK. Losses at the gene ends were 3 bases for V and 3 bases for J; bases not matched to a gene: 11. The CDR3 is 17 amino acids. Here the CDR3 reads CASSHGRDPGGYNEQFF. For the CDR3, the DNA is TGTGCCAGCAGCCATGGCCGGGACCCAGGGGGCTACAATGAGCAGTTCTTC.

This clonotype was counted a few times. V usage is TRBV7-2 and J usage is TRBJ1-2; D call uncertain. Per germline, CDR1 SGHTA and CDR2 FQGNSA. CDR3 length: 13 amino acids. Trimming removed 1 base at V and 5 bases at J, with 8 bases between. CDR3 region: CASSLVEYYGYTF. CDR3 DNA sequence: TGTGCCAGCAGCTTAGTAGAGTATTATGGCTACACCTTC.

In its sample, this clonotype was seen many times. The chain recombines TRBV6-1 with TRBJ2-1; 13 nucleotides line up with TRBD2. The CDR3 sequence is 15 residues long. The ends lost 7 bases at V and 9 bases at J; junction bases unmatched: 9. The germline CDR1 and CDR2 sequences are MNHNS and SASEGT. The CDR3 region has the DNA TGTGCCAGCATAAAACTAGCGGGGGGGCCGGGTGAGCAGTTCTTC. Translating it yields CASIKLAGGPGEQFF.